These 3 T cell receptor beta chains came from one sample sequenced in a study of regulatory T cells in long-lasting Graves disease. Arm-PCR with iRepertoire HTBI primers amplified the CDR3 regions for these TCR beta libraries. Each CDR3 protein gets one entry after TCRdb re-called the multiplex PCR reads with MiXCR. Of 600,000 to 650,000 distinct CDR3 sequences detected, roughly 15% appear once; the ten largest clones hold roughly 18%. The time point here: newly diagnosed GD, antithyroid drugs for less than 3 months. The TCR library was prepared using RNA isolated from PBMCs. The same sample was also studied in work on T cells in Graves' hyperthyroidism and ophthalmopathy.

The specimen was peripheral blood mononuclear cells (PBMCs), collected at new diagnosis, from a patient treated with antithyroid drugs. The source is a woman aged 25 to 45 with Graves disease.

This clonotype was recorded a few times. The V and J genes are TRBV5-6 and TRBJ2-1; 10 bases are a match to TRBD2. CDR1 SGHDT and CDR2 YYEEEE come from the germline V gene. The junction had 14 bases not matched to a gene; V was cut back by 1 base and J by 1 base. The CDR3 spans 20 residues. The CDR3 here is CASSLLSLAGALGSYNEQFF. CDR3 coding DNA: TGTGCCAGCAGCTTGCTTAGTCTAGCGGGAGCTCTGGGATCCTACAATGAGCAGTTCTTC.

There are many counts of this clonotype. This sequence joins TRBV7-2 and TRBJ2-4, with a possible D match to TRBD2 (6 bases). This CDR3 is 15 amino acids long. The V gene's germline CDR1 is SGHTA and CDR2 FQGNSA. V was pared by 3 bases and J by 1 base, with 10 bases between. CDR3 nucleotide sequence: TGTGCCAGCAGCTTGATTCTAGCGGCCAAAAACATTCAGTACTTC. It encodes CASSLILAAKNIQYF.

There are many counts of this clonotype. The chain recombines TRBV7-2 with TRBJ2-7; a weak D match, TRBD2 (6 bases). Trimming removed 2 bases at V and 1 base at J, with 12 bases between. Germline V gene sequence: CDR1 SGHTA, CDR2 FQGNSA. The CDR3 is made up of 15 amino acids. Here the CDR3 reads CASSLTGSTSYEQYF. The CDR3 DNA reads as TGTGCCAGCAGCTTAACCGGGAGTACATCCTACGAGCAGTACTTC.